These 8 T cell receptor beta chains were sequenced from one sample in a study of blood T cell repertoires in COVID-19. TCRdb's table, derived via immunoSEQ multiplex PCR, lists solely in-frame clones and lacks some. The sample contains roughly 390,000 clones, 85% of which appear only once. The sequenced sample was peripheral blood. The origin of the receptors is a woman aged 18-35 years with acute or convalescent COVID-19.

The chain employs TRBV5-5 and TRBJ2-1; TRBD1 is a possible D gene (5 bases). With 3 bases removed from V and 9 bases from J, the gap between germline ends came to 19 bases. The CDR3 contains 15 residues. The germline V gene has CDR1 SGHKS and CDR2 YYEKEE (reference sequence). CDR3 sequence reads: CASSSFRVFPGEQFF. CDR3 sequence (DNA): TGTGCCAGCAGCTCATTCAGGGTTTTTCCAGGTGAGCAGTTCTTC.

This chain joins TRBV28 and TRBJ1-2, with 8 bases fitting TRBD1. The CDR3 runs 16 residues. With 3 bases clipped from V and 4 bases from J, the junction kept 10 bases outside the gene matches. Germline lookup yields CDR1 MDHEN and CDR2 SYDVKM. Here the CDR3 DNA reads TGTGCCAGCAGTTTCCCTGGGACAGGCACAACCTATGGCTACACCTTC. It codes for CASSFPGTGTTYGYTF.

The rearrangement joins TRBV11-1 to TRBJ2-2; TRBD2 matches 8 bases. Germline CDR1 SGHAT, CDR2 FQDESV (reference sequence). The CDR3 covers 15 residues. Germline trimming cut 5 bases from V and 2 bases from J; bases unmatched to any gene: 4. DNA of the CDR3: TGTGCCAGCAGCCTTGGGACTAGAAACACCGGGGAGCTGTTTTTT. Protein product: CASSLGTRNTGELFF.

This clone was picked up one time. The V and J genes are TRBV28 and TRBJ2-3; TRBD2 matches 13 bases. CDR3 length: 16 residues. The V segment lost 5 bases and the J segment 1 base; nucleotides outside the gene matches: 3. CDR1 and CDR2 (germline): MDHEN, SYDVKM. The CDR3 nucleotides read TGTGCCAGCAGTCCCGGGACTAGCGGGGGCACAGATACGCAGTATTTT. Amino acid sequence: CASSPGTSGGTDTQYF. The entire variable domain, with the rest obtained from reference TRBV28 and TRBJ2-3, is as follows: DVKVTQSSRYLVKRTGEKVFLECVQDMDHENMFWYRQDPGLGLRLIYFSYDVKMKEKGDIPEGYSVSREKKERFSLILESASTNQTSMYLCASSPGTSGGTDTQYFGPGTRLTVL.

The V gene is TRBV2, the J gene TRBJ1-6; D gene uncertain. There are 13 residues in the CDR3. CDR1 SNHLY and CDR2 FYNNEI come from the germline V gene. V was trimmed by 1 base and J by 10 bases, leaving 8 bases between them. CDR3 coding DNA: TGTGCCAGCAGTGAAGGGCATTACTCACCCCTCCACTTT. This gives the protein CASSEGHYSPLHF. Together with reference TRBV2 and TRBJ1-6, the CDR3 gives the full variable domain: EPEVTQTPSHQVTQMGQEVILRCVPISNHLYFYWYRQILGQKVEFLVSFYNNEISEKSEIFDDQFSVERPDGSNFTLKIRSTKLEDSAMYFCASSEGHYSPLHFGNGTRLTVT.

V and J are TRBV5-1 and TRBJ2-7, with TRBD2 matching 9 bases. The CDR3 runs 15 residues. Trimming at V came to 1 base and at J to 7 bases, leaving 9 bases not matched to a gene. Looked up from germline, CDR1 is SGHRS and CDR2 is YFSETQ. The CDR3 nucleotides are TGCGCCAGCAGCTTGTTCGGTAGCGGGGGCCTAGAGCAGTACTTC. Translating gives CASSLFGSGGLEQYF.

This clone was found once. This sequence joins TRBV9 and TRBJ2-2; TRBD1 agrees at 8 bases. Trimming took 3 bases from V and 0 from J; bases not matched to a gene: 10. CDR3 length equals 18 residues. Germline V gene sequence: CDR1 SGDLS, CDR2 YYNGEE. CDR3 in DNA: TGTGCCAGCAGCGATTTCCAGGGGGCCTACGCGAACACCGGGGAGCTGTTTTTT. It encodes CASSDFQGAYANTGELFF.

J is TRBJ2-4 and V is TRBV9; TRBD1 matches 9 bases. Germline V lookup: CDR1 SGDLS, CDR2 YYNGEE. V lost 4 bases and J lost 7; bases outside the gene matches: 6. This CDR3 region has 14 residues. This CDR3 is CASSPGTGRNIQYF. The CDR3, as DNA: TGTGCCAGCAGCCCCGGGACAGGGCGTAACATTCAGTACTTC.